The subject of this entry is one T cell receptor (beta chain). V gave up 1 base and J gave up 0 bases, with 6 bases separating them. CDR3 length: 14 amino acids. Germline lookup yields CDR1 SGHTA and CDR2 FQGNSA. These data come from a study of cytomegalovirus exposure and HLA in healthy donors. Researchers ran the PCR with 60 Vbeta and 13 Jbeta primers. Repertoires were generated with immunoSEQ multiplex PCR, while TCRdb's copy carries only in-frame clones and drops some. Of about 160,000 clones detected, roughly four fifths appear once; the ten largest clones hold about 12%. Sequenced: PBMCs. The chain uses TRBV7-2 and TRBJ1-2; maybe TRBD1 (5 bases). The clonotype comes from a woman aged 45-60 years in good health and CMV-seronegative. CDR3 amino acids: CASSLEQANYGYTF. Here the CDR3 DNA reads TGTGCCAGCAGCTTAGAACAGGCTAACTATGGCTACACCTTC.